This T cell receptor (beta chain) was recorded in a study of blood T cell repertoires in COVID-19. On the study more broadly: PBMCs, B-cell-depleted T cells, or T cells were the source of the cDNA or gDNA that made up the material.

V was clipped by 4 bases and J by 9 bases; unmatched bases: 6. Germline V gene data show CDR1 as MNHEY and CDR2 as SMNVEV (reference sequence). The CDR3 runs to 13 residues. Original data processing: The assay estimated nucleated cells by amplifying reference gene primers. The assay was immunoSEQ multiplex PCR, and TCRdb's table has in-frame clones only and misses some. That table supplies the V and J calls and clone size; D and trimming were determined from the DNA. The table includes 250,000 to 350,000 clones, roughly 88% detected once. The sequence derives from a woman aged 25 to 45 with active or convalescent COVID-19. Sequenced: peripheral blood. The V and J genes are TRBV27 and TRBJ1-5; 7 bases are a match to TRBD1. The CDR3 region has the DNA TGTGCCAGCAGTTCCTTCAGGGGGTTGCCCCAGCATTTT. It specifies CASSSFRGLPQHF.